This entry describes one T cell receptor (beta chain). Its antigen is unknown. Base qualities are not provided; no much larger clone lies one nucleotide away. According to the study, the label for this sample's time point signals: roughly 23 months on ibrutinib. For TCR beta library preparation, roughly 2 micrograms of genomic DNA were extracted from the cryopreserved PBMCs. Longitudinal blood samples from CLL patients receiving ibrutinib monotherapy were subjected to high-throughput TCR beta sequencing. The patients took part in an open-label, single-center phase 2 trial of ibrutinib monotherapy. A MiSeq instrument was used for deep resolution sequencing, which targeted depths ranging from 1 in 1 million up to 1 in 200,000 T cells, with coverage averaging 10x for each clonotype. The immunoSEQ hsTCRB Kit was used to generate the TCR beta libraries. Concerning the study's data processing: The data were analyzed with ImmunoSEQ Analyzer and ImmunoSEQ Data Assistant, and V, D and J gene assignments followed IMGT definitions. Clonality, which ranges from 0 to 1, was calculated as one minus the normalized Shannon entropy of productive rearrangement frequencies. Only overrepresented clonotypes making up at least 0.05% of the repertoire of each patient were included in the public clonotype analysis. Approximately 12 repertoires from age-matched healthy donors, obtained from immuneACCESS, served as clonality controls. Sourced from immuneACCESS, this table was stored by TCRdb with only in-frame sequences that have V and J called. A share of the clones is absent; for the studies checked, an unresolved V gene accounts for under half, and the remainder has no known explanation. The V and J calls and clone size come from that table; D and trimming were worked out from the DNA. The sample table holds roughly 180,000 clones, of which roughly 80% were seen once. The biggest ten clones account for 3.5% to 5.5% of the sample.

The sample comes from a study of cytotoxic CD8 clonotypes in ibrutinib-treated CLL (dated by TCRdb to the early 2020s). Describing the broader study: The cohort included about 15 treatment-naive and ten to eleven relapsed/refractory patients; about 18 were IGHV unmutated. Response samples were taken after a median of about a year on treatment, ranging from roughly 6 to 36 months. On average, each sample had hundreds of thousands of productive templates and almost 95,000 productive rearrangements. Responses were partial in around 25 patients and complete in 2; after median about 70 months follow-up, around 14 stayed in remission and some twelve progressed. Of the 90 or so participants in the trial, about two dozen had longitudinal samples available. Cryopreserved peripheral blood mononuclear cells were obtained before treatment, at response, and at either sustained remission or disease progression. All remission and progressive disease samples were collected while patients were still receiving ibrutinib. Study-wide findings and limitations: At ibrutinib response clonality went up, during sustained remission it held steady, and at progression it dropped back toward baseline. Public clonotypes were rare and either contracted or stayed stable during treatment, and the rise in clonality at ibrutinib response reflected the expansion of private clonotypes. Baseline clonality exceeded that of age-matched healthy donors and correlated strongly with circulating CD8+ T-cell counts. Sampling times were not matched between patients in sustained remission and patients whose disease was progressing, and lymph node repertoires were not examined.

The germline V end is reduced by 4 bases and the J end by 0 bases; junction bases left unmatched: 3. The germline V gene (reference sequence) sets CDR1 to GTSNPN and CDR2 to SVGIG. Its CDR3 holds 14 amino acids, cysteine through phenylalanine. Only the CDR3 portion is preserved as DNA: 42 bases, with reading frame beginning at the first base. Sequencing used PBMCs, obtained after 24 months of ibrutinib treatment. The sequence was obtained from a human donor with chronic lymphocytic leukemia. This chain joins TRBV30 to TRBJ1-3; 7 bases in between match TRBD1. The CDR3 has the sequence CAWNRGNSGNTIYF. The DNA sequence reads TGTGCCTGGAACAGGGGCAACTCTGGAAACACCATATATTTT.